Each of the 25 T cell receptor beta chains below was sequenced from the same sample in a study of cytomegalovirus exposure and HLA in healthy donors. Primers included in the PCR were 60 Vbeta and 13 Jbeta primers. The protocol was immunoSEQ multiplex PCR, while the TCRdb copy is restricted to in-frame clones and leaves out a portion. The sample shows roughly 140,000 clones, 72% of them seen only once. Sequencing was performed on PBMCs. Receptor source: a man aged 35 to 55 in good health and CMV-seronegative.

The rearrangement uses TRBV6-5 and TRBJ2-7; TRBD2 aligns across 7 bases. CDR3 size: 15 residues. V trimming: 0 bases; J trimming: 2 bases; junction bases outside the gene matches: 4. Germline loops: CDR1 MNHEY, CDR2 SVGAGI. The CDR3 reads CASSYSASGTYEQYF. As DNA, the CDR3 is TGTGCCAGCAGTTACTCGGCTAGCGGTACCTACGAGCAGTACTTC.

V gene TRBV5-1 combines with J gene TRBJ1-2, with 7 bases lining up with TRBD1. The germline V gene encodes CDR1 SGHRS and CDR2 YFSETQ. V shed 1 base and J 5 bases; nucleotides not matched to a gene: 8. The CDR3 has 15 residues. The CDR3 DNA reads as TGCGCCAGCAGCTTGAGTCGGGACAGTTCGTATGGCTACACCTTC. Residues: CASSLSRDSSYGYTF.

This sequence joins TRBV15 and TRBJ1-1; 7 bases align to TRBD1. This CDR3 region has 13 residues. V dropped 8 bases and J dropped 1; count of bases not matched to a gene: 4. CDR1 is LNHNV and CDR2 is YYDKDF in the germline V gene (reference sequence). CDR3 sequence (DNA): TGTGCCACCCGAAGACAGGGGAACACTGAAGCTTTCTTT. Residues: CATRRQGNTEAFF.

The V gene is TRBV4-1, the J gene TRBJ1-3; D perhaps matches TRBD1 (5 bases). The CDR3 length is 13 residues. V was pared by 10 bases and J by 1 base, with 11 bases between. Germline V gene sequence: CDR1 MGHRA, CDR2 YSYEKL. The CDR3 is CATAGGSGNTIYF. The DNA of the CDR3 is TGCGCCACCGCGGGGGGGTCTGGAAACACCATATATTTT.

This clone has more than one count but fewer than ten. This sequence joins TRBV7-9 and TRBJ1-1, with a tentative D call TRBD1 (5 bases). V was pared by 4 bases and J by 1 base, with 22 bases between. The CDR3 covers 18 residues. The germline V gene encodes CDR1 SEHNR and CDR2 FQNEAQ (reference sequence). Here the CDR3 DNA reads TGTGCCAGCAGCTCAAGCATGGGAGGGACTTGGGGGAACACTGAAGCTTTCTTT. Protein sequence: CASSSSMGGTWGNTEAFF.

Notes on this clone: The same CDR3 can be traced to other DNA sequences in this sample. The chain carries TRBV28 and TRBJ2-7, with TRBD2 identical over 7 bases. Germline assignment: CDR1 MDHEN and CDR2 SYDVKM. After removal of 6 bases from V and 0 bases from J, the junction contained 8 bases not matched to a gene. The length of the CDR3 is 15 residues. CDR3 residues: CASRDTGRGSYEQYF. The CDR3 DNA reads TGTGCCAGCAGAGACACGGGGAGGGGCTCCTACGAGCAGTACTTC.

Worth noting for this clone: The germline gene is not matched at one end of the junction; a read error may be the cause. Written as DNA, the CDR3 is TGTGCCAGCAGCCGAGGGGACAGAAACTATGGCTACCCCTTC. It is translated as CASSRGDRNYGYPF. This sequence joins TRBV6-5 and TRBJ1-2; the match to TRBD1 covers 7 bases. CDR1 and CDR2 from the germline V gene are MNHEY and SVGAGI. The CDR3 is 14 residues long.

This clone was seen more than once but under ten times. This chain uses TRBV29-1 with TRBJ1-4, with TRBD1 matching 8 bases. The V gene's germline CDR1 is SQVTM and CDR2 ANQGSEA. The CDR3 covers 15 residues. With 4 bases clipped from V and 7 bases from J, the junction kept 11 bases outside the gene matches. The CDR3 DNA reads TGCAGCGTTGCCACAGGGGGGGGCTGGGGTGAAAAACTGTTTTTT. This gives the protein CSVATGGGWGEKLFF.

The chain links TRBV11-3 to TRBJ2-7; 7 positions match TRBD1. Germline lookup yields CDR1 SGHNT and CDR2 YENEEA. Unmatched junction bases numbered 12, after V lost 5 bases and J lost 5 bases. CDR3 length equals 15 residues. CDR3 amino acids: CASSPSTGSYNEQYF. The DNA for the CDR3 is TGTGCCAGCAGCCCCTCGACAGGGAGCTACAACGAGCAGTACTTC.

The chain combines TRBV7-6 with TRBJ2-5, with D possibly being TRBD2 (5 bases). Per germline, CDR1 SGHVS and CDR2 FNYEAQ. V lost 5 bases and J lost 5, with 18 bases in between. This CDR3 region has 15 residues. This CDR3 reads CASSPPFERGETQYF. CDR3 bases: TGTGCCAGCAGCCCTCCGTTTGAGAGAGGGGAGACCCAGTACTTC.

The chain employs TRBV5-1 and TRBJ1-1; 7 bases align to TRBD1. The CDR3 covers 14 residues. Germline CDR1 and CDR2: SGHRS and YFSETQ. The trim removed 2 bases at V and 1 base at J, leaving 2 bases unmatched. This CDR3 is CASSFDRANTEAFF. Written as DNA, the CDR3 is TGCGCCAGCAGCTTCGACAGGGCGAACACTGAAGCTTTCTTT. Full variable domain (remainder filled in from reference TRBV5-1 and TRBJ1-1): KAGVTQTPRYLIKTRGQQVTLSCSPISGHRSVSWYQQTPGQGLQFLFEYFSETQRNKGNFPGRFSGRQFSNSRSEMNVSTLELGDSALYLCASSFDRANTEAFFGQGTRLTVV.

CDR3 DNA sequence: TGTGCCAGCGGAACTGGACAGGGAGTGGGCGAAAAACTGTTTTTT. Translating it yields CASGTGQGVGEKLFF. The chain joins TRBV6-1 to TRBJ1-4; TRBD1 matches 8 bases. CDR3 length: 15 amino acids. CDR1 is MNHNS and CDR2 is SASEGT in the germline V gene. V lost 8 bases, J lost 8 bases, and 13 bases stayed unmatched.

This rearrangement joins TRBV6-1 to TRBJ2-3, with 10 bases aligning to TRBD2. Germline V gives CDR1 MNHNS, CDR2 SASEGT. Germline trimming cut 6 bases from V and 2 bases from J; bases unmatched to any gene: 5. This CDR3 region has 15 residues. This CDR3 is CASRRTSGNTDTQYF. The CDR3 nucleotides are TGTGCCAGCAGGAGGACTAGCGGAAACACAGATACGCAGTATTTT.

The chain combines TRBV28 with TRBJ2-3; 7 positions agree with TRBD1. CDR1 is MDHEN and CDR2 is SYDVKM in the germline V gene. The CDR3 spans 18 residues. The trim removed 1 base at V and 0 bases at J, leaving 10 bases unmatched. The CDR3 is CASSLYPQGEGSTDTQYF. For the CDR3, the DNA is TGTGCCAGCAGTTTATACCCCCAGGGGGAAGGTAGCACAGATACGCAGTATTTT.

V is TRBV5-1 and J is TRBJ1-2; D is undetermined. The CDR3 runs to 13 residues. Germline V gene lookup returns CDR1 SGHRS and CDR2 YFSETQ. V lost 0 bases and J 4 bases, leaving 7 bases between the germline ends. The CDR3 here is CASSLGASYGYTF. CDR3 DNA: TGCGCCAGCAGCTTGGGGGCCTCCTATGGCTACACCTTC.

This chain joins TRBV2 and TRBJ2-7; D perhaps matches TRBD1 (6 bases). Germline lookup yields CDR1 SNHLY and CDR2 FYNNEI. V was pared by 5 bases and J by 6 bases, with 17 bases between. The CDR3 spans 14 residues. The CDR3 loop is CASSRGPRGREQYF. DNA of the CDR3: TGTGCCAGCAGTCGCGGGCCCAGGGGACGCGAGCAGTACTTC.

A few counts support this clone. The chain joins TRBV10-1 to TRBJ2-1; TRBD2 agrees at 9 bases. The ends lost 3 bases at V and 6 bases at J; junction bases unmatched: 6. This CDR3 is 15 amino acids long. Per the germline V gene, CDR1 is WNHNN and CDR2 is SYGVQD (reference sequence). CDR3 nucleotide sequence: TGCGCCAGCAGTGAAGAGCGGGAGGCCACCAATGAGCAGTTCTTC. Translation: CASSEEREATNEQFF.

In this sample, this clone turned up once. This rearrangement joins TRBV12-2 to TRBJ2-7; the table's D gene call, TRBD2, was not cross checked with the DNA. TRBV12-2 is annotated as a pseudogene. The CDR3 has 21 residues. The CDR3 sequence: CASRLEGPRTSGRFLSYEQYF. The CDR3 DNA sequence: TGTGCAAGTCGCTTAGAGGGACCCCGGACTAGCGGGAGGTTCTTATCCTACGAGCAGTACTTC.

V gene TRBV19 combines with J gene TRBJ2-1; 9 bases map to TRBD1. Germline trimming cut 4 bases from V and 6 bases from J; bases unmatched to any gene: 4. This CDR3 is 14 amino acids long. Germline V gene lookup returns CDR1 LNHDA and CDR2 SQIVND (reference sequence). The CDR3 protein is CASSRTGVSNEQFF. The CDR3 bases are TGTGCCAGTAGTAGGACAGGGGTGTCCAATGAGCAGTTCTTC.

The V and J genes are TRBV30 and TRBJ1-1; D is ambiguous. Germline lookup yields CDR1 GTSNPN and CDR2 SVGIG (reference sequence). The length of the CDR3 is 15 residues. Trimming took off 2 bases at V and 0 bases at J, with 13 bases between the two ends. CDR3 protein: CAWSKSLTVNTEAFF. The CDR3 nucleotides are TGTGCCTGGAGTAAGAGTTTAACAGTGAACACTGAAGCTTTCTTT.

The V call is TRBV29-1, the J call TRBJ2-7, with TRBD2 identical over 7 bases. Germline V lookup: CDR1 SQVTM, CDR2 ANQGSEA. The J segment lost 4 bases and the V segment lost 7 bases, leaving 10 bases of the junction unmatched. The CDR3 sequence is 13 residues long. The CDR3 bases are TGCAGCGCCTCGGGGGGACCAGGGTACGAGCAGTACTTC. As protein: CSASGGPGYEQYF.

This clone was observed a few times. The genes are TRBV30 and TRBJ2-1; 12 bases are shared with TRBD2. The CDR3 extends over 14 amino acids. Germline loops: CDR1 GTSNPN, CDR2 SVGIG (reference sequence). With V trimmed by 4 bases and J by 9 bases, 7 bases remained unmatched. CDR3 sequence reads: CAWKILAGGVEQFF. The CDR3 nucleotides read TGTGCCTGGAAAATCCTAGCGGGAGGGGTTGAGCAGTTCTTC.

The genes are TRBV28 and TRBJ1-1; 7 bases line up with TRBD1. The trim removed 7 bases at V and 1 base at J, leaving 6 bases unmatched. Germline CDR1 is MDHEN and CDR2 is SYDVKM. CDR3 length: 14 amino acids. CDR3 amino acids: CASNTGTENTEAFF. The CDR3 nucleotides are TGTGCCAGCAACACCGGGACAGAGAACACTGAAGCTTTCTTT.

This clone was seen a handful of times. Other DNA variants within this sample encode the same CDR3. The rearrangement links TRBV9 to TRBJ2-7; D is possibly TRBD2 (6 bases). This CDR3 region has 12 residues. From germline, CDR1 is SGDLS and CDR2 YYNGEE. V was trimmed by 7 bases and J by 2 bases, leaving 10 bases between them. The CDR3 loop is CASSGGTYEQYF. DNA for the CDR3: TGTGCCAGCTCTGGGGGGACCTACGAGCAGTACTTC. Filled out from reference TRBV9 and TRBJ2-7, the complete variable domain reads DSGVTQTPKHLITATGQRVTLRCSPRSGDLSVYWYQQSLDQGLQFLIQYYNGEERAKGNILERFSAQQFPDLHSELNLSSLELGDSALYFCASSGGTYEQYFGPGTRLTVT.

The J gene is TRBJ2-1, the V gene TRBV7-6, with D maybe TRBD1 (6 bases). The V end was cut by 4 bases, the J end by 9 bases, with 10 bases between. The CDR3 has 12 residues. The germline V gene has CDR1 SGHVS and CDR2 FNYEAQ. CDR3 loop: CASSWGRGEQFF. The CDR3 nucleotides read TGTGCCAGCAGCTGGGGGCGAGGTGAGCAGTTCTTC.